The TCR beta chain described here comes from a study of regulatory T cells in long-lasting Graves disease (dated by TCRdb to about 2021). At the level of the whole study: In the newly diagnosed Graves' disease group, patients had been taking antithyroid drugs for less than 3 months. Peripheral blood TCR sequencing and RNA sequencing compared persistent Graves' disease patients with newly diagnosed Graves' disease patients. The study was registered as a clinical trial and conducted in China. TCR sequencing covered some 13 persistent and about 20 newly diagnosed Graves' disease patients, some 33 samples in total. Overall results and qualifications from the work: More public clonotypes were shared among persistent patients (around 3,000) than among newly diagnosed patients (more than 900). Compared with newly diagnosed patients, patients with persistent Graves' disease had lower TCR Shannon entropy and fewer highly expanded clones, which suggests clonal expansion. Sequencing and analysis were restricted to the TCR beta chain. TRBV28, TRBJ1-2 and TRBJ2-5 were preferentially used in persistent disease, while TRBV20-1 and TRBJ2-1 were favored in newly diagnosed disease. The authors acknowledged the small sample size as a limitation that may reduce accuracy. The study examined only peripheral blood because the primary lesion, thyroid tissue, could not be accessed.

The meaning of the sample's time point label: newly diagnosed GD, antithyroid drugs for less than 3 months. RNA was extracted from PBMCs in TRIzol for both TCR sequencing and RNA sequencing. Graves' disease was diagnosed according to American Thyroid Association guidelines. Patients for the study were recruited at an endocrinology department in Xi'an, China. Each patient gave approximately 8.8 milliliters of peripheral blood, collected in an EDTA anticoagulant tube. Ficoll Paque Plus density gradient separation was used to isolate PBMCs, and no further T cell sorting was performed. An Agilent 2100 Bioanalyzer and agarose gel were used to assess RNA quality, and a NanoDrop 2000 was used to measure RNA concentration. This clonotype has at least ten counts. The antigen this receptor binds is unknown. Qualities for individual bases were not recorded, and no much larger clone is one base off. The library was produced with multiplex PCR. TCRdb records Illumina HiSeq 4000 as the sequencer. To build TCR beta libraries, CDR3 regions were amplified by Arm-PCR using iRepertoire HTBI primers. Gel purification was performed on PCR products prior to sequencing. Turning to the authors' computational methods: Across samples, 60 to 80 TRBV and 12 to 15 TRBJ segments were identified and used for gene usage analysis of CDR3 amino acid clonotypes. COPE and FqMerger were used to merge the filtered high-quality paired reads into contigs. BLAST was used to align contigs to the IMGT TRBV, TRBD and TRBJ reference genes, and CDR3 was defined following IMGT. Any clonotype with a frequency above 0.1% was classified as a highly expanded clone. Shannon entropy served as the measure of repertoire diversity, while the Gini coefficient captured V-J evenness. Public clonotypes were defined as clonotypes shared by more than one individual. Using fastp trimming at Q25 and MiXCR clonotype assembly, TCRdb reanalyzed the public sequencing data and kept in-frame beta chains. CDR3 protein duplicates are merged, each entry listing the most common genes and DNA. The V and J calls come from TCRdb's annotation, not from the publication. Counted in this sample were 360,000 or so distinct CDR3 sequences; about 11% of them appeared once. The ten most abundant clones make up approximately 17% of the sample.

Sequences SGHAT (CDR1) and FQNNGV (CDR2) are obtained from the germline V gene. The CDR3 runs 17 residues from the cysteine to the phenylalanine. The entry retains the CDR3 DNA only, 51 bases that are in frame from base 1. Trimming takes 3 bases off V and 4 bases off J; junction bases not matched to a gene: 11. These data were also filed under a second study, of T cells in Graves' hyperthyroidism and ophthalmopathy. Per that second paper: Stable Graves' hyperthyroidism was defined as the absence of progression to ophthalmopathy over 18 months of follow-up. Hyperthyroidism patients were newly diagnosed, had a disease duration of under 2 months, and were aged 18 to 65 years. Patients with uncontrolled infections, other autoimmune diseases, pregnancy or lactation were excluded. Diagnoses were based on clinical symptoms, serum thyroxine and TRAb, thyroid ultrasound and orbital computed tomography. The first round of RT-PCR for the TCR CDR3 was performed with the HTBI primer set and the Qiagen OneStep RT-PCR kit. Most expanded thyroid clonotypes (frequency above 0.001) were also detected in blood, a finding suggesting that blood repertoires may reflect thyroid immune responses. A model built on a 13 V-J signature distinguished ophthalmopathy from stable hyperthyroidism, reaching roughly 88% sensitivity and about 81% specificity in cross-validation and 80%/75% in testing. In validation, the model predicted progression to ophthalmopathy with roughly 70% sensitivity and approximately 72% specificity, a median of 6.5 months before onset. A discovery cohort of about 96 patients, approximately 45 with Graves' ophthalmopathy and 57 with stable Graves' hyperthyroidism, was used to find distinguishing TCR V-J signatures. An independent validation cohort of fewer than 20 hyperthyroidism patients and about 15 patients who later progressed to ophthalmopathy tested prospective prediction of ophthalmopathy. For training and testing, the 80 to 100 patients in the discovery cohort were randomly divided in a 7:3 ratio. Thyroid tissue and blood T-cell repertoires from over 5 Graves' hyperthyroidism patients were also compared in the study. After sampling, hyperthyroidism patients received methimazole starting at 30 mg daily, and ophthalmopathy patients received high-dose intravenous methylprednisolone. The libraries were constructed in a second round of multiplex PCR and then size-selected and purified. Sequencing of the libraries was done on an Illumina HiSeq2000 using paired-end 100 bp reads. SOAPnuke was used to process the raw data, with reads discarded if the reads contained adapters or uncalled bases, had a mean Phred below 15, or lacked an exact constant-primer or identifier match. COPE v1.2.5 was used to merge the high-quality paired reads, and each unique nucleotide sequence was defined as a clonotype. MiTCR v1.1 was used to align the clonotypes against IMGT TRBV, TRBD and TRBJ reference segments. The analysis included only V-J combinations with a frequency above 0.0001, which together covered more than 98% of the repertoires. The TCS score was defined as the ratio of F50 (clonal expansion) to E x V (chaos), calculated using BLOSUM62-based TCRdist between CDR3 peptides within each V-J. Welch's t-statistics and random forest reduced around 510 V-J features to roughly 13, which were used in a naive Bayes classifier (R e1071). Sample size was not statistically predetermined, and investigators were not blinded to group allocation. The paper reports TCR Vbeta CDR3 sequencing of approximately 140 peripheral blood samples: approximately 41 ophthalmopathy, roughly 80 hyperthyroidism and approximately 17 progressor patients.

The rearranged chain carries TRBV11-2 and TRBJ1-2; 10 central nucleotides agree with TRBD1. The sequence was obtained from a woman younger than 35 with Graves disease. Donor details come from another sample of the same person, matched by shared clones. The sequences come from peripheral blood mononuclear cells (PBMCs), collected at new diagnosis, from a patient treated with antithyroid drugs. The nucleotide sequence reads as follows: TGTGCCAGCAGCTTGCACCGCGGGACAGGGGCAGGCTATGGCTACACCTTC. Its product reads: CASSLHRGTGAGYGYTF.